This TCR beta chain was identified during a study of blood T cell repertoires in COVID-19. Study details: T cells, B-cell-depleted T cells, or PBMCs provided the cDNA or gDNA that served as material.

The protocol was immunoSEQ multiplex PCR, while the TCRdb copy is restricted to in-frame clones and leaves out a portion. The table includes 380,000 or so clones, approximately 77% detected once. This CDR3 region has 15 residues. V shed 5 bases and J shed 2 bases, with 15 bases lying between them. The V gene's germline CDR1 is MDHEN and CDR2 SYDVKM. The V call is TRBV28, the J call TRBJ1-1; TRBD1 might be the D (5 bases). The TCR comes from a human donor with acute or convalescent COVID-19. The donor label of this sample is uncertain. The sample consisted of peripheral blood. This chain's CDR3 is CASSIYRRVNTEAFF. The CDR3 coding sequence is TGTGCCAGCAGTATCTACAGGAGGGTAAACACTGAAGCTTTCTTT. Filled out from reference TRBV28 and TRBJ1-1, the complete variable domain reads DVKVTQSSRYLVKRTGEKVFLECVQDMDHENMFWYRQDPGLGLRLIYFSYDVKMKEKGDIPEGYSVSREKKERFSLILESASTNQTSMYLCASSIYRRVNTEAFFGQGTRLTVV.